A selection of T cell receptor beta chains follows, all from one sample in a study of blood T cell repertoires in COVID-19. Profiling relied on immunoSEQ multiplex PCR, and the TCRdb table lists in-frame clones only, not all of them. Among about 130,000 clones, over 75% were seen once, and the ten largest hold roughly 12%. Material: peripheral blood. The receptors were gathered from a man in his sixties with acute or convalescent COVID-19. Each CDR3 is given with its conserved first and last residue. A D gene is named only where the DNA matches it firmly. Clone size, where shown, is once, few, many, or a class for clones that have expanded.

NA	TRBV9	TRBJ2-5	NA	CASSSPPGETQYF	TGTGCCAGCAGCTCGCCCCCCGGGGAGACCCAGTACTTC
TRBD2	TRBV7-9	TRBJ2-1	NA	CASRRLALSDYNEQFF	TGTGCCAGCAGAAGACTAGCCCTCTCAGACTACAATGAGCAGTTCTTC
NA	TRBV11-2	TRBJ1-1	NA	CASSVYTNTEAFF	TGTGCCAGCAGCGTGTATACTAACACTGAAGCTTTCTTT
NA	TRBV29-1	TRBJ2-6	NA	CSVHSSGANVLTF	TGCAGCGTACACAGCTCTGGGGCCAACGTCCTGACTTTC
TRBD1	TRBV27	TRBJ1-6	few	CASSYTSGQGNSPLHF	TGTGCCAGCAGTTATACCTCGGGACAGGGTAATTCACCCCTCCACTTT
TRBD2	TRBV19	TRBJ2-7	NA	CASSQTSGAYEQYF	TGTGCCAGTAGTCAAACTAGCGGAGCCTACGAGCAGTACTTC
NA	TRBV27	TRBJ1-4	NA	CASSLGGTSEKLFF	TGTGCCAGCAGTTTAGGGGGGACGAGTGAAAAACTGTTTTTT
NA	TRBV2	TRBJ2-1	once	CASSGSYEQFF	TGTGCCAGCAGCGGTAGTTATGAGCAGTTCTTC
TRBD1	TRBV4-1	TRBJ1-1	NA	CASSRGQGSDTEAFF	TGCGCCAGCAGCCGTGGACAGGGTAGCGACACTGAAGCTTTCTTT
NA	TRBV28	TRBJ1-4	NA	CASRRTAGEKLFF	TGTGCCAGCAGAAGGACAGCCGGGGAAAAACTGTTTTTT
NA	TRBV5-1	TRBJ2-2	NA	CASSPTPGSTGELFF	TGCGCCAGCAGCCCGACTCCTGGGAGTACCGGGGAGCTGTTTTTT
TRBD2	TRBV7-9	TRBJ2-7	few	CASSQRTSGIASEQYF	TGTGCCAGCAGCCAAAGGACTAGCGGGATAGCGTCCGAGCAGTACTTC
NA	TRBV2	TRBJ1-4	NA	CASSRDGGEKLFF	TGTGCCAGCAGTCGGGACGGGGGTGAAAAACTGTTTTTT
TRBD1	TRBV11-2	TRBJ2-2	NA	CASSEGQGPYTGELFF	TGTGCCAGCAGCGAGGGACAGGGGCCTTACACCGGGGAGCTGTTTTTT
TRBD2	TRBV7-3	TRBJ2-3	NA	CASSPSGSSTDTQYF	TGTGCCAGCAGCCCCAGCGGGAGTAGCACAGATACGCAGTATTTT
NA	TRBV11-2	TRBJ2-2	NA	CASSTGVTGELFF	TGTGCCAGCAGCACCGGGGTCACCGGGGAGCTGTTTTTT
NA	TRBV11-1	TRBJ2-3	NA	CASSRGLASSTDTQYF	TGTGCCAGCAGCCGAGGGCTAGCGTCTAGCACAGATACGCAGTATTTT
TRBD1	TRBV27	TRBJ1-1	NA	CASSYDPTGRAFF	TGTGCCAGCAGTTACGACCCGACAGGGAGGGCTTTCTTT
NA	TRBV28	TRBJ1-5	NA	CASSHSEPQHF	TGTGCCAGCAGCCACAGTGAGCCCCAGCATTTT
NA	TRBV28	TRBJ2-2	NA	CASLAGRTNTGELFF	TGTGCCAGCCTCGCGGGACGGACGAACACCGGGGAGCTGTTTTTT
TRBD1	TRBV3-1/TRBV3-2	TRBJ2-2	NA	CASSQRGFGTGESGELFF	TGTGCCAGCAGCCAGAGGGGATTTGGGACAGGGGAATCCGGGGAGCTGTTTTTT
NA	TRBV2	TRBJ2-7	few	CASSNSYEQYF	TGTGCCAGCTCCAACTCCTACGAGCAGTACTTC
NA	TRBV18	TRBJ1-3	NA	CASSEATGRLGNTIYF	TGTGCCAGCTCCGAGGCAACAGGGAGACTTGGAAACACCATATATTTT
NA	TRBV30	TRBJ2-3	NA	CAWSVSGKPTDTQYF	TGTGCCTGGAGTGTATCAGGGAAGCCCACAGATACGCAGTATTTT
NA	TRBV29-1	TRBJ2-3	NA	CSVSLVVWTDTQYF	TGCAGCGTTTCCTTAGTGGTATGGACAGATACGCAGTATTTT
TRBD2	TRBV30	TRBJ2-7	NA	CAWSGLAGASTYEQYF	TGTGCCTGGAGCGGACTAGCGGGAGCGTCTACCTACGAGCAGTACTTC
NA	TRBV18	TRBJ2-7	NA	CASTEGLGVPHEQYF	TGTGCCAGCACCGAGGGATTAGGAGTCCCCCACGAGCAGTACTTC
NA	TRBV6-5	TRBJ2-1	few	CASSYSMGHRYNEQFF	TGTGCCAGCAGTTACTCGATGGGACACCGGTACAATGAGCAGTTCTTC
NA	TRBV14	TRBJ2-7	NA	CASSQRVLAFSYEQYF	TGTGCCAGCAGCCAGAGGGTCCTAGCTTTTTCCTACGAGCAGTACTTC
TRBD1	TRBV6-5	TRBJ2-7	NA	CASSREGAYEQYF	TGTGCCAGCAGTCGCGAGGGGGCGTACGAGCAGTACTTC
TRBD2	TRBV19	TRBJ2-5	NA	CASSPRLAGGPETQYF	TGTGCCAGTAGTCCTCGACTAGCGGGAGGGCCGGAGACCCAGTACTTC
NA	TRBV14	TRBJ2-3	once	CASSQDFRGQYF	TGTGCCAGCAGCCAAGACTTTAGGGGACAATATTTT
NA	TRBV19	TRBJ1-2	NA	CASTARGGRDYGYTF	TGTGCCAGTACAGCACGGGGGGGAAGAGACTATGGCTACACCTTC
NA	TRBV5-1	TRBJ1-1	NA	CASSSGDLGTEAFF	TGCGCCAGCAGTTCAGGGGATTTGGGCACTGAAGCTTTCTTT
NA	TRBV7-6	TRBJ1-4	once	CASSLRISADRNEKLFF	TGTGCCAGCAGCTTACGAATTTCGGCGGACAGAAATGAAAAACTGTTTTTT
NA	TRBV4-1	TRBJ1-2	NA	CASSHTGTESYGYTAGYTF	TGCGCCAGCAGCCACACCGGAACAGAAAGCTATGGCTACACGGCTGGCTACACCTTC
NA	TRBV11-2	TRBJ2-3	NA	CASSFSQDTQYF	TGTGCCAGCAGCTTTTCCCAGGATACGCAGTATTTT